One and the same sample provided the 8 T cell receptor beta chains below, sequenced in a study of graft-versus-host responses after intestinal transplantation (dated by TCRdb to about 2021). What the time point label conveys for this sample: cells obtained before transplantation from donor or recipient. Library creation used the immunoSEQ multiplex PCR assay. This immuneACCESS table, as held by TCRdb, lists in-frame sequences with V and J called but not all clones. Of the missing ones, under half trace to an unresolved V gene in checked studies; the others have no known cause. This sample holds around 13,000 clones; around two fifths were observed only once. The ten top clones hold 0.85% to 1.3% of the sample. The sequenced sample was alloreactive CD4+ T cells from a mixed lymphocyte reaction culture, obtained before intestinal transplant. The cell subset or site label here, explained by the study, means: CFSE-low proliferating T cells sorted from roughly six-day pre-transplant mixed lymphocyte reaction (GvH or HvG direction). These receptors came from a human patient who received an intestinal transplant.

This sequence joins TRBV7-9 and TRBJ1-1; a weak D match, TRBD1 (5 bases). V lost 2 bases to trimming and J lost 11 bases, with 18 bases between them. The germline CDR1 and CDR2 sequences are SEHNR and FQNEAQ (reference sequence). The CDR3 contains 14 residues. The CDR3 DNA sequence: TGTGCCAGCAGCTTATGGAGCAGGGCCCCTTGGGCTTTCTTT. Residues: CASSLWSRAPWAFF.

This clone was seen only a few times. This sequence joins TRBV5-1 and TRBJ2-7, with TRBD1 matching 9 bases. Germline-derived CDR1 and CDR2 are SGHRS and YFSETQ. V trimming: 0 bases; J trimming: 3 bases; junction bases outside the gene matches: 1. CDR3 length: 14 amino acids. The chain's CDR3 is CASSLDRGLYEQYF. CDR3 DNA: TGCGCCAGCAGCTTGGACAGGGGGCTCTACGAGCAGTACTTC.

The V gene is TRBV5-1, the J gene TRBJ1-6, with D unresolved. Germline V CDR1 and CDR2: SGHRS, YFSETQ. Deletions cut 3 bases from V and 10 bases from J, with 20 bases between. CDR3 size: 16 residues. CDR3 bases: TGCGCCAGCAGCTCTGCCTGGCGGGTCCCACGATCACCCCTCCACTTT. Translating gives CASSSAWRVPRSPLHF.

This clone has more than one count but fewer than ten. V usage is TRBV6-5 and J usage is TRBJ1-1; 7 bases map to TRBD1. The CDR3 spans 15 residues. Losses at the gene ends were 5 bases for V and 1 base for J; bases not matched to a gene: 7. Germline V gene lookup returns CDR1 MNHEY and CDR2 SVGAGI. CDR3 in DNA: TGTGCCAGCAGTACCCCGACAGGGCCGAACACTGAAGCTTTCTTT. This encodes CASSTPTGPNTEAFF.

This clone was detected a few times. The J gene is TRBJ2-3, the V gene TRBV7-2; TRBD1 matches at 8 bases. Germline V CDR1 and CDR2: SGHTA, FQGNSA. This CDR3 is 17 amino acids long. V lost 5 bases and J lost 0; bases outside the gene matches: 10. This CDR3 is CASSVDRASTSTDTQYF. For the CDR3, the DNA is TGTGCCAGCAGCGTGGACAGGGCATCTACTAGCACAGATACGCAGTATTTT.

The chain employs TRBV11-3 and TRBJ2-5, with 7 positions matching TRBD2. Germline-derived CDR1 and CDR2 are SGHNT and YENEEA. Unmatched junction bases numbered 4, after V lost 4 bases and J lost 2 bases. The CDR3 has 14 residues. CDR3 DNA sequence: TGTGCCAGCAGCTCCAGACTAGCACAAGAGACCCAGTACTTC. Translated: CASSSRLAQETQYF.

V is TRBV7-2 and J is TRBJ2-3, with TRBD2 matching over 9 bases. The V gene's germline CDR1 is SGHTA and CDR2 FQGNSA. The J segment lost 3 bases and the V segment lost 1 base, leaving 14 bases of the junction unmatched. The CDR3 runs to 19 residues. CDR3 sequence: CASSLGGAGAGGRTDTQYF. Here the CDR3 DNA reads TGTGCCAGCAGCTTAGGGGGAGCGGGGGCGGGGGGGCGAACAGATACGCAGTATTTT.

This clone was seen more than once but under ten times. The chain combines TRBV7-9 with TRBJ2-7; possible D gene TRBD1, 6 bases. Deletions cut 3 bases from V and 5 bases from J, with 14 bases between. This CDR3 region has 14 residues. Germline lookup yields CDR1 SEHNR and CDR2 FQNEAQ (reference sequence). CDR3 sequence: CASSFGQGINEQYF. The DNA of the CDR3 is TGTGCCAGCAGCTTCGGCCAGGGGATCAACGAGCAGTACTTC.